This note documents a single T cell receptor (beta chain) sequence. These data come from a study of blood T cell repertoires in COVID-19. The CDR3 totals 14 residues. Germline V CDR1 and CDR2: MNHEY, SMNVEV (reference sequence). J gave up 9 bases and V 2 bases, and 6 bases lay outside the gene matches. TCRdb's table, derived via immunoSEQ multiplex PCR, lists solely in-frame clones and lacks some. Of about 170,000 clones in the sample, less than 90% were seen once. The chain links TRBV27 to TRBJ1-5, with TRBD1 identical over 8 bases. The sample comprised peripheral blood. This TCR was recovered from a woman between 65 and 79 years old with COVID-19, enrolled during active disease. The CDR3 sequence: CASSLRTGIGPQHF. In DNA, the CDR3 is TGTGCCAGCAGTTTACGGACAGGGATTGGGCCCCAGCATTTT.